The rows below give T cell receptor beta chains drawn from one sample of a study of blood T cell repertoires in COVID-19. Assay: immunoSEQ multiplex PCR; the TCRdb copy retains only in-frame clones and omits some. Here the sample spans some 210,000 clones, 84% being singletons. Specimen: peripheral blood. The receptors were gathered from a woman aged 70-85 years with active or convalescent COVID-19. CDR3s include the opening cysteine and the closing phenylalanine or tryptophan. Fields, in order: clone size, J gene, V gene, D gene, CDR3 DNA, CDR3 protein. A D gene is named only where the DNA matches it firmly. A clone size is listed for some rows: how often the clone was seen (once, few, many), or a class if it is expanded.

-,TRBJ1-2,TRBV6-9,TRBD1,TGTGCCAGCAGTTATGATCCAGGGGGCTATGGCTACACCTTC,CASSYDPGGYGYTF
few,TRBJ2-3,TRBV7-9,-,TGTGCCAGCAGGCGACAGGCCCCCGGAGATACGCAGTATTTT,CASRRQAPGDTQYF
-,TRBJ2-2,TRBV5-1,TRBD2,TGCGCCAGCAGCTTGGTGGTAGCGGGAGCGGACACCGGGGAGCTGTTTTTT,CASSLVVAGADTGELFF
once,TRBJ2-7,TRBV7-9,-,TGTGCCAGCAGCCCAGTTGGGCAGGGTGGGTACGAGCAGTACTTC,CASSPVGQGGYEQYF
-,TRBJ2-1,TRBV5-1,TRBD1,TGCGCCAGCAGCCTTGACAGGGTAGTAAACAATGAGCAGTTCTTC,CASSLDRVVNNEQFF
-,TRBJ2-3,TRBV7-2,TRBD2,TGTGCCAGCAGCACCCGGACTAGCGGGAGTCCAGATACGCAGTATTTT,CASSTRTSGSPDTQYF
-,TRBJ2-2,TRBV7-9,TRBD1,TGTGCCAGCAATTTGGGACAGGCGAACACCGGGGAGCTGTTTTTT,CASNLGQANTGELFF
-,TRBJ1-5,TRBV30,TRBD1,TGTGCCTGGACGGACAGGGAAGGGGAGCCCCAGCATTTT,CAWTDREGEPQHF
-,TRBJ2-1,TRBV7-3,TRBD2,TGTGCCAGCAGCTTATTCCTAGCGGGTAATGAGCAGTTCTTC,CASSLFLAGNEQFF
-,TRBJ2-1,TRBV5-4,TRBD2,TGTGCCAGCAGCTTCAAGCGGGAGAGCCACAATGAGCAGTTCTTC,CASSFKRESHNEQFF
-,TRBJ1-2,TRBV5-4,-,TGTGCCAGCAGCCCGGCGCCAGGGCCCCTGATGGGCTACACCTTC,CASSPAPGPLMGYTF
-,TRBJ1-1,TRBV19,-,TGTGCCAGTAACCCAGGGAACACTGAAGCTTTCTTT,CASNPGNTEAFF
-,TRBJ1-1,TRBV10-1,-,TGCGCCAGCAGTGTGTCCAAGAACACTGAAGCTTTCTTT,CASSVSKNTEAFF
few,TRBJ2-7,TRBV12-3/TRBV12-4,TRBD1,TGTGCCAGCAGAAAGACAGGGGTCTACGAGCAGTACTTC,CASRKTGVYEQYF
-,TRBJ1-4,TRBV19,-,TGTGCCAGTAGTATAAATGGGGGGGCGCGGAATGAAAAACTGTTTTTT,CASSINGGARNEKLFF
-,TRBJ2-5,TRBV11-3,TRBD1,TGTGCCAGCAGCGCCCGGACAGGGAAACAGGAGACCCAGTACTTC,CASSARTGKQETQYF
-,TRBJ2-3,TRBV7-8,-,TGTGCCAGCAGCTTCCGACGCAGAGGAGATACGCAGTATTTT,CASSFRRRGDTQYF
-,TRBJ1-6,TRBV28,TRBD1,TGTGCCAGCAGTGGAACAGGGGGCCTTTCCTATAATTCACCCCTCCACTTT,CASSGTGGLSYNSPLHF
-,TRBJ2-3,TRBV7-3,TRBD2,TGTGCCAGCAAGTCAGCGGGGGCAGATACGCAGTATTTT,CASKSAGADTQYF
-,TRBJ1-1,TRBV4-1,-,TGCGCCAGCAGCAGGTTCGGGGTGCCTGAAGCTTTCTTT,CASSRFGVPEAFF
-,TRBJ1-3,TRBV9,-,TGTGCCAGCAGCGTAAGGGGGGGGACTGGAAACACCATATATTTT,CASSVRGGTGNTIYF
-,TRBJ2-2,TRBV4-1,-,TGCGCCAGCAGCCAAACCGGGACTCACACCGGGGAGCTGTTTTTT,CASSQTGTHTGELFF
-,TRBJ2-2,TRBV2,-,TGTGCCAGCAGGCCGGGACTCGACACCGGGGAGCTGTTTTTT,CASRPGLDTGELFF
-,TRBJ2-1,TRBV18,TRBD2,TGTGCCAGCTCACCCCCACTAGCGGGAGGGGTCTACAATGAGCAGTTCTTC,CASSPPLAGGVYNEQFF
-,TRBJ2-3,TRBV7-3,TRBD2,TGTGCCAGCACCTTAGCGGGAGGTGCCACAGATACGCAGTATTTT,CASTLAGGATDTQYF
once,TRBJ1-1,TRBV7-9,-,TGTGCCAGCAGCTTAGCGGCCAACACTGAAGCTTTCTTT,CASSLAANTEAFF
-,TRBJ2-3,TRBV7-8,-,TGTGCCAGCAGCTTCCTCCCTAGCACAGATACGCAGTATTTT,CASSFLPSTDTQYF
-,TRBJ2-5,TRBV27,TRBD1,TGTGCCAGCAGCCGGGACAGGGTCCAAGAGACCCAGTACTTC,CASSRDRVQETQYF
once,TRBJ2-7,TRBV24-1,TRBD1,TGTGCCACCAGTGATTCACGACAGGGGGCATCCGAGCAGTACTTC,CATSDSRQGASEQYF
-,TRBJ2-5,TRBV2,TRBD1,TGTGCCAGCACCCAAGGGGGGACAGGGATAGAGACCCAGTACTTC,CASTQGGTGIETQYF
-,TRBJ2-1,TRBV18,TRBD1,TGTGCCAGCTCACACACTAGAACGGACAGGGGAGTAAATGAGCAGTTCTTC,CASSHTRTDRGVNEQFF
-,TRBJ2-7,TRBV5-1,TRBD2,TGCGCCAGCAGCTTGGTAGCGGGAGGGAACTCCTACGAGCAGTACTTC,CASSLVAGGNSYEQYF
once,TRBJ1-1,TRBV13,-,TGTGCCAGCAGCTCCTCCAGGGTAAGCGAAATGAACACTGAAGCTTTCTTT,CASSSSRVSEMNTEAFF
-,TRBJ2-7,TRBV11-2,-,TGTGCCAGCAGCTTAGTCGGTGGACAGTCAAACGAGCAGTACTTC,CASSLVGGQSNEQYF
few,TRBJ2-2,TRBV3-1/TRBV3-2,TRBD2,TGTGCCAGCAGAGGGACTAGCGGGAGCGGGGAGCTGTTTTTT,CASRGTSGSGELFF
-,TRBJ2-1,TRBV5-1,TRBD2,TGCGCCAGCAGCGCACGGCTAGCGGGAGGCTCTGTCAATGAGCAGTTCTTC,CASSARLAGGSVNEQFF
-,TRBJ2-1,TRBV5-1,TRBD2,TGCGCCAGCAGCAAGGGACTAGACCCAAACAATGAGCAGTTCTTC,CASSKGLDPNNEQFF
-,TRBJ2-1,TRBV19,TRBD2,TGTGCCAGTAGTAAGAAACTAGCGGGAGGACCATACAATGAGCAGTTCTTC,CASSKKLAGGPYNEQFF
-,TRBJ1-5,TRBV19,-,TGTGCCAGTAACACAGCCGGGGGGGGCAATCAGCCCCAGCATTTT,CASNTAGGGNQPQHF
-,TRBJ2-5,TRBV9,TRBD2,TGTGCCAGCAGCGTAGCCGGACTAGCGGTCCCGGAGACCCAGTACTTC,CASSVAGLAVPETQYF